The 12 T cell receptor beta chains in this list originate from one sample, sequenced in a study of T cell responses to AZD1222 COVID-19 vaccine. The table came from immunoSEQ multiplex PCR; TCRdb's copy has only in-frame clones and leaves some out. Of fewer than 130,000 clones in the sample, nearly 90% are singletons; the top ten hold roughly 3%. Sequencing was performed on peripheral blood, taken on day 0 of AZD1222 vaccination. The receptors originated from an adult in good health.

The chain recombines TRBV7-9 with TRBJ2-7; possibly TRBD1 for D (6 bases). The CDR3 length is 14 residues. Germline CDR1 and CDR2: SEHNR and FQNEAQ (reference sequence). V gave up 0 bases and J gave up 5 bases, with 11 bases separating them. CDR3 in amino acids: CASSLAQGFHEQYF. The CDR3 DNA reads TGTGCCAGCAGCTTAGCGCAGGGGTTTCACGAGCAGTACTTC.

This chain joins TRBV19 and TRBJ2-7, with D possibly matching TRBD1 (6 bases). The CDR3 sequence is 14 residues long. Looked up from germline, CDR1 is LNHDA and CDR2 is SQIVND (reference sequence). V lost 3 bases to trimming and J lost 2 bases, with 11 bases between them. The CDR3 spells CASSIQGGPYEQYF. The CDR3 DNA follows: TGTGCCAGTAGTATCCAAGGGGGACCCTACGAGCAGTACTTC.

The V gene is TRBV19, the J gene TRBJ2-7; tentative D call: TRBD2 (6 bases). The CDR3 totals 14 residues. V lost 5 bases and J lost 2, with 13 bases in between. Germline V gene lookup returns CDR1 LNHDA and CDR2 SQIVND (reference sequence). Here the CDR3 reads CASSSGTQTYEQYF. The CDR3 nucleotides read TGTGCCAGTAGTTCCGGGACTCAGACCTACGAGCAGTACTTC.

The chain joins TRBV25-1 to TRBJ1-2, with 10 bases that match TRBD1. The V segment lost 8 bases and the J segment 4 bases; nucleotides outside the gene matches: 7. The germline V gene encodes CDR1 MGHDK and CDR2 SYGVNS. There are 14 residues in the CDR3. The CDR3 reads CASGGDRGIYGYTF. CDR3 nucleotides: TGTGCCAGCGGGGGGGACAGGGGAATCTATGGCTACACCTTC.

The chain couples TRBV20-1 to TRBJ2-2, with unresolved D. In germline, CDR1 is DFQATT, CDR2 SNEGSKA (reference sequence). With 6 bases removed from V and 15 bases from J, the gap between germline ends came to 17 bases. There are 11 residues in the CDR3. The CDR3 spells CSALDGPRVFF. CDR3 DNA: TGCAGTGCCCTGGACGGCCCCCGGGTGTTTTTT.

Here the CDR3 reads CASSLGQEPFTDTQYF. As DNA, the CDR3 is TGTGCCAGCAGCTTAGGACAGGAGCCGTTCACAGATACGCAGTATTTT. This chain uses TRBV7-9 with TRBJ2-3, with D possibly matching TRBD1 (6 bases). V was trimmed by 1 base and J by 2 bases, leaving 13 bases between them. Germline CDR1 SEHNR, CDR2 FQNEAQ (reference sequence). The CDR3 is made up of 16 amino acids.

The chain links TRBV7-6 to TRBJ2-6; perhaps D is TRBD1 or TRBD2 (5 bases each). Germline CDR1 and CDR2: SGHVS and FNYEAQ. CDR3 length equals 18 residues. Trimming stripped 5 bases from V and 0 bases from J, with 17 bases between. The CDR3 nucleotides are TGTGCCAGCAGCGCGAGGGGCCGAGGAGGCTCTGGGGCCAACGTCCTGACTTTC. Encoded protein: CASSARGRGGSGANVLTF.

The chain is built from TRBV7-9 and TRBJ1-1; the match to TRBD1 covers 12 bases. V shed 5 bases, J shed 6 bases, and the junction held 4 bases outside the gene matches. This CDR3 has 14 amino acids. Germline CDR1 reads SEHNR; CDR2 reads FQNEAQ (reference sequence). The DNA for the CDR3 is TGTGCCAGCAGCATACGGGACAGGGGGCCTGAAGCTTTCTTT. Translated, it gives CASSIRDRGPEAFF.

This clone appeared a single time. V and J are TRBV7-9 and TRBJ1-1, with D unresolved. CDR1 and CDR2 from the germline V gene are SEHNR and FQNEAQ (reference sequence). The V gene lost 1 base and the J gene lost 3 bases, with 6 bases spanning the gap. The CDR3 has 13 amino acids. CDR3 amino acids: CASSLGGDTEAFF. Here the CDR3 DNA reads TGTGCCAGCAGCTTAGGTGGGGACACTGAAGCTTTCTTT.

This chain joins TRBV29-1 and TRBJ2-7; TRBD1 is a possible D gene (6 bases). This CDR3 comprises 12 residues. Trimming cost V 2 bases and J 2 bases, with 7 bases left between them. The germline CDR1 and CDR2 sequences are SQVTM and ANQGSEA. For the CDR3, the DNA is TGCAGCGTTGAAACAGGGCCCTACGAGCAGTACTTC. Amino acids: CSVETGPYEQYF.

Only one count was recorded for this clone. The chain recombines TRBV6-1 with TRBJ2-7; D may correspond to TRBD1 or TRBD2 (5 bases each). CDR3 length: 14 amino acids. Germline assignment: CDR1 MNHNS and CDR2 SASEGT. V was shortened by 3 bases and J by 5 bases, with 14 bases between the two germline ends. The CDR3 DNA reads as TGTGCCAGCAGTGATCTCAGCAGGGACCACGAGCAGTACTTC. Amino acids: CASSDLSRDHEQYF.

The chain couples TRBV7-2 to TRBJ1-1; D is perhaps TRBD1 (5 bases). This CDR3 spans 14 amino acids. V was cut by 5 bases and J by 1 base, with 11 bases left in between. Germline V lookup: CDR1 SGHTA, CDR2 FQGNSA. The CDR3: CASSRGTENTEAFF. Written as DNA, the CDR3 is TGTGCCAGCAGCCGCGGGACGGAGAACACTGAAGCTTTCTTT.